These 2 T cell receptor beta chains were sequenced from one sample in a study of T cell changes during pregnancy in multiple sclerosis (dated by TCRdb to the late 2010s). The receptor library was made with the immunoSEQ multiplex PCR assay. TCRdb's version of the immuneACCESS table is confined to in-frame rearrangements and falls short of the full clone set. An unresolved V gene accounts for under half of the shortfall where checked; the remainder is of unknown origin. In all, the sample holds over 50,000 clones, and around 89% of those were seen once. Together, the top ten hold approximately 1% of the sample. The sample consisted of peripheral blood, taken in the first trimester of pregnancy. These receptor sequences come from a female donor in good health, enrolled as a control in a pregnancy study.

In nucleotides, the CDR3 is TGTGCCAGCAGCAACAGGGGCCGGGAGACCCAGTACTTC. Translating it yields CASSNRGRETQYF. The rearrangement joins TRBV7-2 to TRBJ2-5, with TRBD1 identical over 7 bases. V trimming: 5 bases; J trimming: 5 bases; junction bases outside the gene matches: 5. CDR3 length: 13 residues. From germline, CDR1 is SGHTA and CDR2 FQGNSA.

This clone has a handful of counts. The V gene is TRBV16, the J gene TRBJ1-1; 9 bases map to TRBD1. Germline CDR1 reads KGHSY; CDR2 reads FQNENV. This CDR3 has 14 residues. Trimming took 1 base from V and 6 from J; bases not matched to a gene: 3. The CDR3 DNA sequence: TGTGCCAGCAGCCAATGGACAGGGGACGCTGAAGCTTTCTTT. Translating it yields CASSQWTGDAEAFF.